Following are 10 T cell receptor beta chains from one sample sequenced in a study of T cells in Graves' hyperthyroidism and ophthalmopathy. TCR beta CDR3 regions were amplified from RNA transcripts. The HTBI set primed first-round TCR CDR3 RT-PCR. TCRdb re-called the multiplex PCR reads with MiXCR, one entry per CDR3 protein. The repertoire includes roughly 280,000 distinct CDR3 sequences, around 22% of them detected once, and roughly 60% sits in the top ten. The sample consisted of blood. Every receptor here comes from a man aged 25-40 years with Graves' ophthalmopathy.

This clonotype was recorded many times. This chain links TRBV2 with TRBJ2-1; D ambiguous. Trimming took 6 bases from V and 8 from J, leaving 5 bases between them. There are 10 residues in the CDR3. Per germline, CDR1 SNHLY and CDR2 FYNNEI. CDR3 DNA: TGTGCCAGCAGGGGCGATGAGCAGTTCTTC. It is translated as CASRGDEQFF.

The CDR3 region has the DNA TGTGCCAGCACCTCACCGTCAGGGTTGCAAGAGACCCAGTACTTC. Amino acids: CASTSPSGLQETQYF. The chain links TRBV6-1 to TRBJ2-5; possibly TRBD1 for D (5 bases). Trimming stripped 7 bases from V and 2 bases from J, with 17 bases between. The V gene's germline CDR1 is MNHNS and CDR2 SASEGT. The CDR3 length is 15 residues.

The chain has TRBV28 and TRBJ2-7; TRBD2 aligns across 9 bases. The CDR3 has 12 amino acids. J gave up 6 bases and V 7 bases, and 4 bases lay outside the gene matches. The germline V gene encodes CDR1 MDHEN and CDR2 SYDVKM. This chain's CDR3 is CASNLAGVEQYF. As DNA, the CDR3 is TGTGCCAGCAACTTAGCGGGAGTCGAGCAGTACTTC.

This clonotype was observed many times. The genes are TRBV3-1 and TRBJ1-2; D may be TRBD1 (6 bases). This CDR3 is built from 12 residues. V dropped 8 bases and J dropped 2 bases, with 9 bases sitting between them. Germline V gives CDR1 LGHDT, CDR2 YNNKEL (reference sequence). The CDR3 nucleotides read TGTGCCAGCTGGGACACCAACTATGGCTACACCTTC. Encoded protein: CASWDTNYGYTF.

This clonotype was picked up many times. The J gene is TRBJ2-3, the V gene TRBV2, with 15 bases lining up with TRBD2. The CDR3 is made up of 17 amino acids. J gave up 4 bases and V 6 bases, and 8 bases lay outside the gene matches. From germline, CDR1 is SNHLY and CDR2 FYNNEI. The CDR3 DNA sequence: TGTGCCAGCAGGCAACCCGGACTAGCGGGGGGGGCAGATACGCAGTATTTT. Its translation: CASRQPGLAGGADTQYF.

For the CDR3, the DNA is TGTGCCAGCAGTGCCGGGACCGAGCCCTACGAGCAGTACTTC. As protein: CASSAGTEPYEQYF. This sequence joins TRBV5-4 and TRBJ2-7; perhaps D is TRBD1 or TRBD2 (5 bases each). The CDR3 covers 14 residues. Deletions cut 5 bases from V and 2 bases from J, with 14 bases between. Per the germline V gene, CDR1 is SGHNT and CDR2 is YYREEE (reference sequence).

This clonotype was recorded a few times. The rearrangement uses TRBV28 and TRBJ2-3; 11 nucleotides match TRBD1. Per the germline V gene, CDR1 is MDHEN and CDR2 is SYDVKM. CDR3 length: 16 amino acids. With 4 bases clipped from V and 0 bases from J, the junction kept 3 bases outside the gene matches. CDR3 protein: CASSSWDRGSTDTQYF. The CDR3 nucleotides are TGTGCCAGCAGTTCCTGGGACAGGGGGAGCACAGATACGCAGTATTTT.

This clonotype was observed at least ten times. The rearrangement joins TRBV3-1 to TRBJ1-1; tentative D call: TRBD1 (6 bases). V dropped 3 bases and J dropped 4 bases, with 9 bases sitting between them. The germline V gene encodes CDR1 LGHDT and CDR2 YNNKEL (reference sequence). This CDR3 is 13 amino acids long. In DNA form, the CDR3 reads TGTGCCAGCAGCCAGGAGGGGGGCACTGAAGCTTTCTTT. Translated: CASSQEGGTEAFF.

CDR3 nucleotides: TGTGCCAGCAGTGAGGTAACAGTGCGAATCACAGATACGCAGTATTTT. As protein: CASSEVTVRITDTQYF. The chain carries TRBV6-1 and TRBJ2-3, with D uncertain. The V end was cut by 3 bases, the J end by 2 bases, with 15 bases between. The CDR3 has 16 amino acids. CDR1 is MNHNS, CDR2 SASEGT, per germline.

About this clonotype itself: Since a much larger clone is just one base distant, this may be a read error. The chain couples TRBV11-2 to TRBJ2-1, with TRBD1 as a possible D gene (5 bases). The CDR3 has 15 amino acids. The germline V gene has CDR1 SGHAT and CDR2 FQNNGV. The ends were cut back, 5 bases at V and 3 bases at J, with 14 bases in the middle. The CDR3 nucleotides are TGTGCCAGCAGCCTTAGACAGAACTTCTACAATGAGCAGTTCTTC. Its translation is CASSLRQNFYNEQFF. Together with reference TRBV11-2 and TRBJ2-1, the CDR3 gives the full variable domain: EAGVAQSPRYKIIEKRQSVAFWCNPISGHATLYWYQQILGQGPKLLIQFQNNGVVDDSQLPKDRFSAERLKGVDSTLKIQPAKLEDSAVYLCASSLRQNFYNEQFFGPGTRLTVL.